These 26 T cell receptor beta chains share one sample of origin, sequenced in a study of T cell responses to AZD1222 COVID-19 vaccine. Profiled with immunoSEQ multiplex PCR; TCRdb holds only in-frame clones, not every one. The table records 60,000 to 85,000 clones, 88% of them present only once. Source: peripheral blood, taken 28 days after the second dose of the MenACWY control vaccine. The receptors derive from an adult who received the MenACWY meningococcal vaccine as a control.

The chain uses TRBV5-5 and TRBJ1-5; D is possibly TRBD1 (5 bases). This CDR3 has 15 residues. The germline CDR1 and CDR2 sequences are SGHKS and YYEKEE (reference sequence). V was pared by 2 bases and J by 3 bases, with 12 bases between. The CDR3: CASSFKGGDNQPQHF. For the CDR3, the DNA is TGTGCCAGCAGCTTTAAGGGAGGGGACAATCAGCCCCAGCATTTT. Full variable domain (remainder filled in from reference TRBV5-5 and TRBJ1-5): DAGVTQSPTHLIKTRGQQVTLRCSPISGHKSVSWYQQVLGQGPQFIFQYYEKEERGRGNFPDRFSARQFPNYSSELNVNALLLGDSALYLCASSFKGGDNQPQHFGDGTRLSIL.

This rearrangement joins TRBV2 to TRBJ2-6, with D unclear. With 1 base removed from V and 0 bases from J, the gap between germline ends came to 4 bases. This CDR3 is built from 15 residues. CDR1 is SNHLY and CDR2 is FYNNEI in the germline V gene. In DNA form, the CDR3 reads TGTGCCAGCAGTGAAGGGGTCTCTGGGGCCAACGTCCTGACTTTC. As protein: CASSEGVSGANVLTF.

The CDR3 sequence is CATTDSGNTIYF. CDR3 DNA sequence: TGTGCCACCACCGATTCTGGAAACACCATATATTTT. V is TRBV28 and J is TRBJ1-3, with D unclear. The CDR3 runs to 12 residues. The ends were cut back, 10 bases at V and 1 base at J, with 8 bases in the middle. Germline values: CDR1 MDHEN, CDR2 SYDVKM. The whole variable domain, remainder taken from reference TRBV28 and TRBJ1-3, is DVKVTQSSRYLVKRTGEKVFLECVQDMDHENMFWYRQDPGLGLRLIYFSYDVKMKEKGDIPEGYSVSREKKERFSLILESASTNQTSMYLCATTDSGNTIYFGEGSWLTVV.

The chain recombines TRBV3-1 (or the pseudogene TRBV3-2) with TRBJ2-3; D is undetermined. The CDR3 is 15 residues long. V gave up 1 base and J gave up 1 base, with 9 bases separating them. The germline CDR1 and CDR2 sequences are LGHDT and YNNKEL (reference sequence). CDR3 in amino acids: CASSQGALRTDTQYF. In DNA, the CDR3 is TGTGCCAGCAGCCAAGGGGCGCTCCGCACAGATACGCAGTATTTT.

V and J are TRBV11-1 and TRBJ1-6; D uncertain. Germline V CDR1 and CDR2: SGHAT, FQDESV (reference sequence). Deletions cut 4 bases from V and 5 bases from J, with 9 bases between. The CDR3 covers 14 residues. CDR3 sequence: CASSYRGHNSPLHF. CDR3 DNA: TGTGCCAGCAGCTACCGGGGTCATAATTCACCCCTCCACTTT. Complete variable domain (other parts from reference TRBV11-1 and TRBJ1-6): EAEVAQSPRYKITEKSQAVAFWCDPISGHATLYWYRQILGQGPELLVQFQDESVVDDSQLPKDRFSAERLKGVDSTLKIQPAELGDSAMYLCASSYRGHNSPLHFGNGTRLTVT.

The CDR3 DNA sequence: TGTGCCACCAGTGACCCCGGCACTGAAGCTTTCTTT. Protein: CATSDPGTEAFF. The chain couples TRBV24-1 to TRBJ1-1; D call uncertain. V was clipped by 4 bases and J by 4 bases, with 6 bases between them. This CDR3 spans 12 amino acids. Germline CDR1 is KGHDR and CDR2 is SFDVKD.

DNA of the CDR3: TGTGCCAGTAGTACTCGGACAGGGGGCGACACCGGGGAGCTGTTTTTT. This translates into CASSTRTGGDTGELFF. This chain connects TRBV19 to TRBJ2-2, with 11 bases aligning to TRBD1. CDR3 size: 16 residues. CDR1 is LNHDA, CDR2 SQIVND, per germline (reference sequence). Losses at the gene ends were 4 bases for V and 3 bases for J; bases not matched to a gene: 4.

This chain connects TRBV4-2 to TRBJ2-1; D remains ambiguous. Per the germline V gene, CDR1 is LGHNA and CDR2 is YNFKEQ. The CDR3 runs to 14 residues. Trimming pared 3 bases from V and 9 bases from J, leaving 15 bases between. The DNA of the CDR3 is TGTGCCAGCAGCCAGGGCCGTTCCCTCAGTGAGCAGTTCTTC. Its translation is CASSQGRSLSEQFF.

This chain connects TRBV5-1 to TRBJ2-2, with 8 bases lining up with TRBD1. CDR3 length equals 14 residues. In germline, CDR1 is SGHRS, CDR2 YFSETQ. Germline trimming cut 5 bases from V and 2 bases from J; bases unmatched to any gene: 2. The CDR3 loop reads CASSGQGNTGELFF. DNA for the CDR3: TGCGCCAGCAGTGGACAGGGAAACACCGGGGAGCTGTTTTTT.

The rearrangement uses TRBV9 and TRBJ2-3; 7 positions agree with TRBD2. The CDR3 is 16 amino acids. The ends lost 2 bases at V and 4 bases at J; junction bases unmatched: 10. Germline V gene data show CDR1 as SGDLS and CDR2 as YYNGEE. CDR3 in DNA: TGTGCCAGCAGCGTCCCGACGGGGGGAGTGGCAGATACGCAGTATTTT. Translation gives CASSVPTGGVADTQYF.

The rearrangement links TRBV5-8 to TRBJ2-7, with a weak D call TRBD1 (6 bases). Germline loops: CDR1 SGHTS, CDR2 YDEGEE. The CDR3 spans 14 residues. V was cut by 2 bases and J by 3 bases, with 12 bases left in between. The CDR3 is CASSLQGIGYEQYF. For the CDR3, the DNA is TGTGCCAGCAGCTTACAGGGAATTGGCTACGAGCAGTACTTC.

The V gene is TRBV28, the J gene TRBJ1-5, with 11 nucleotides matching TRBD1. CDR1 MDHEN and CDR2 SYDVKM come from the germline V gene. The V and J ends lost 4 bases and 1 base, in that order; junction bases with no gene match: 3. CDR3 size: 16 residues. DNA of the CDR3: TGTGCCAGCAGTTCCGGGACAGGGGGGAGCAATCAGCCCCAGCATTTT. Translating it yields CASSSGTGGSNQPQHF.

This chain links TRBV7-2 with TRBJ2-7, with 9 nucleotides matching TRBD1. Germline CDR1 and CDR2: SGHTA and FQGNSA. The trim removed 1 base at V and 3 bases at J, leaving 4 bases unmatched. The CDR3 totals 15 residues. This CDR3 is CASSLDRTGVYEQYF. The CDR3 DNA reads as TGTGCCAGCAGCTTAGATCGGACAGGGGTCTACGAGCAGTACTTC.

This clone is a singleton in its sample. The chain employs TRBV28 and TRBJ2-3; TRBD2 might be the D (6 bases). Looked up from germline, CDR1 is MDHEN and CDR2 is SYDVKM. This CDR3 contains 18 residues. V lost 3 bases to trimming and J lost 2 bases, with 21 bases between them. The CDR3 is CASSFNFLMRGLTDTQYF. Here the CDR3 DNA reads TGTGCCAGCAGTTTTAATTTTCTGATGCGGGGCCTCACAGATACGCAGTATTTT.

This chain joins TRBV28 and TRBJ1-2; the D gene is possibly TRBD1 (6 bases). This CDR3 is 15 amino acids long. Deletions cut 5 bases from V and 4 bases from J, with 17 bases between. Germline-derived CDR1 and CDR2 are MDHEN and SYDVKM. CDR3 in amino acids: CASSMTGGRLYGYTF. DNA of the CDR3: TGTGCCAGCAGTATGACAGGCGGTCGACTCTATGGCTACACCTTC.

Note on this clone: Germline and junction disagree at one end, which may indicate a read error. This chain uses TRBV7-9 with TRBJ1-1; weak D call: TRBD1 (6 bases). CDR3 length: 13 amino acids. CDR1 and CDR2 from the germline V gene are SEHNR and FQNEAQ (reference sequence). The CDR3 DNA reads TGTGCCAGCACCTTAGGGGGGTGGACTGAAGCTTTCTTT. Translating gives CASTLGGWTEAFF.

This clone was detected only a few times. The genes are TRBV6-6 and TRBJ2-5, with a weak D call TRBD2 (6 bases). Germline values: CDR1 MNHNY, CDR2 SVGAGI (reference sequence). V was trimmed by 7 bases and J by 0 bases, leaving 18 bases between them. The CDR3 contains 16 residues. CDR3 nucleotide sequence: TGTGCCAGCACCCCCGTGATAGCGGTGTACCAAGAGACCCAGTACTTC. Translating it yields CASTPVIAVYQETQYF.

The CDR3 is CASSPRTSENTGELFF. The CDR3 DNA reads as TGTGCCAGCAGCCCGAGGACTAGCGAGAACACCGGGGAGCTGTTTTTT. The V call is TRBV5-5, the J call TRBJ2-2; 9 positions match TRBD2. This CDR3 has 16 amino acids. The trim removed 4 bases at V and 1 base at J, leaving 5 bases unmatched. The germline gives CDR1 SGHKS, CDR2 YYEKEE (reference sequence).

The rearrangement links TRBV1 to TRBJ1-5. TRBV1 represents a pseudogene. The CDR3 has 12 residues. CDR3 nucleotides: TGCACCCACGGATGGGGTAGACAGCCCCAGCATTTT. Protein product: CTHGWGRQPQHF.

The gene calls are TRBV2 and TRBJ2-7; D ambiguous. The germline V and J ends were trimmed by 4 bases and 0 bases, with 10 bases remaining between them. CDR1 is SNHLY and CDR2 is FYNNEI in the germline V gene. The CDR3 totals 14 residues. DNA of the CDR3: TGTGCCAGCAGTGGACGGATCCACTCCTACGAGCAGTACTTC. It specifies CASSGRIHSYEQYF.

V usage is TRBV2 and J usage is TRBJ2-7; weak D call: TRBD1 (7 bases). The V gene's germline CDR1 is SNHLY and CDR2 FYNNEI. Trimming removed 4 bases at V and 2 bases at J, with 15 bases between. This CDR3 contains 15 residues. DNA for the CDR3: TGTGCCAGCAGTGCTGCGGGACAGCCTACCTACGAGCAGTACTTC. It encodes CASSAAGQPTYEQYF.

The chain combines TRBV18 with TRBJ2-5, with TRBD2 identical over 12 bases. Looked up from germline, CDR1 is KGHSH and CDR2 is LQKENI. V lost 4 bases to trimming and J lost 2 bases; unmatched junction nucleotides: 2. CDR3 size: 15 residues. The CDR3 spells CASSLLAGGQETQYF. CDR3 nucleotide sequence: TGTGCCAGCTCACTTCTAGCGGGAGGGCAAGAGACCCAGTACTTC.

V is TRBV28 and J is TRBJ1-4, with D maybe TRBD1 (6 bases). Germline CDR1 is MDHEN and CDR2 is SYDVKM. This CDR3 has 14 amino acids. V was clipped by 6 bases and J by 2 bases, with 10 bases between them. The CDR3 bases are TGTGCCAGCAGCACAGGGAGTACTAATGAAAAACTGTTTTTT. Its translation: CASSTGSTNEKLFF.

This chain uses TRBV9 with TRBJ1-1; tentative D call: TRBD1 (5 bases). V lost 0 bases to trimming and J lost 1 base, with 10 bases between them. The CDR3 extends over 15 amino acids. CDR1 is SGDLS and CDR2 is YYNGEE in the germline V gene. CDR3 residues: CASSVGGQANTEAFF. The CDR3 region has the DNA TGTGCCAGCAGCGTAGGGGGCCAAGCGAACACTGAAGCTTTCTTT.

The chain uses TRBV6-2 or TRBV6-3 and TRBJ2-5; 10 positions agree with TRBD2. V trimming: 6 bases; J trimming: 1 base; junction bases outside the gene matches: 5. CDR1 is MNHEY and CDR2 is SVGEGT in the germline V gene. CDR3 length equals 15 residues. CDR3 bases: TGTGCCAGCAGCCGACTAGCGGGTATCCAAGAGACCCAGTACTTC. It specifies CASSRLAGIQETQYF.

This clone was detected only once. The chain joins TRBV27 to TRBJ1-1; no firm D call. The V gene lost 3 bases and the J gene lost 6 bases, with 11 bases spanning the gap. The CDR3 is made up of 13 amino acids. Germline V gene data show CDR1 as MNHEY and CDR2 as SMNVEV (reference sequence). The CDR3 sequence: CASSLRGRAEAFF. The CDR3 DNA reads as TGTGCCAGCAGTTTGCGGGGAAGGGCTGAAGCTTTCTTT.